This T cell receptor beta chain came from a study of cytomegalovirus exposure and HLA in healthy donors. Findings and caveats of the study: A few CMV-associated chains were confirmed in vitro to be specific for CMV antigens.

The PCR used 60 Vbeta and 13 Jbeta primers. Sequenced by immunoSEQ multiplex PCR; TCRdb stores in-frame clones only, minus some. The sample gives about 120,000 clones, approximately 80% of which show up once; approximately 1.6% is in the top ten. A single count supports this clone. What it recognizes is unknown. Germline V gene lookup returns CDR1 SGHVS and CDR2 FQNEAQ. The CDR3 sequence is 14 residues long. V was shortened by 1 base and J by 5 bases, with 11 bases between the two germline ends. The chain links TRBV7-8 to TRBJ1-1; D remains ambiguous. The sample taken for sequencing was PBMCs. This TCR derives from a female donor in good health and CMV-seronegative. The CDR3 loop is CASSLGAGWTEAFF. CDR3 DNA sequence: TGTGCCAGCAGCTTAGGTGCGGGTTGGACTGAAGCTTTCTTT.